The sample holds a few counts of the clone carrying this T cell receptor (beta chain). Using unique molecular identifiers, the investigators prepared the TCRbeta library. TCRdb passed the PCR reads through MiXCR, listing each CDR3 protein once. The repertoire holds a few hundred thousand distinct CDR3 sequences, with about 10% as singletons. Trimming left V 2 bases short and J 2 bases short, with 13 bases between. The CDR3 has 15 amino acids. The data originate from a study of T-cell reconstitution after alpha-beta-depleted transplantation in children. This TCR was recovered from a human donor who donated a stem cell graft to a child with SCID. Source: PBMCs from the stem cell graft donor, taken from the stem cell graft. The chain links TRBV12-3 or TRBV12-4 to TRBJ2-7, with D uncertain. This chain's CDR3 is CASSLIAARTYEQYF. In DNA form, the CDR3 reads TGTGCCAGCAGTTTAATTGCAGCTAGAACCTACGAGCAGTACTTC.